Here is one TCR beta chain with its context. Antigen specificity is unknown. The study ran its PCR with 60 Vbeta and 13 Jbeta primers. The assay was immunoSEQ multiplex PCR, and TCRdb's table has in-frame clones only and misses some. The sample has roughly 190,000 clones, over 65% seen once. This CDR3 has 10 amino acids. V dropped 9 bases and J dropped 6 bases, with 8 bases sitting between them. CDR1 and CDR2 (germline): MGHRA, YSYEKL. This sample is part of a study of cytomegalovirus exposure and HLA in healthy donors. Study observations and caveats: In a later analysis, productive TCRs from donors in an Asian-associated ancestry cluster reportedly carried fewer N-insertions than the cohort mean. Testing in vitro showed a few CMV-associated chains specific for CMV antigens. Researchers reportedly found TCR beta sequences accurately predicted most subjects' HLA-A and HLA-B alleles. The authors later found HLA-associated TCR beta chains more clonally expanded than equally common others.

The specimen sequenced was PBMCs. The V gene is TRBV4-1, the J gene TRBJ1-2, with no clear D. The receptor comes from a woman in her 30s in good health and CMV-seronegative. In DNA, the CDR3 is TGCGCCAGTGGGCAAGATGGCTACACCTTC. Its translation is CASGQDGYTF.